A single sample is the source of the 8 T cell receptor beta chains below, sequenced in a study of Graves' ophthalmopathy and Graves' hyperthyroidism. Beta-chain TCR CDR3 regions were amplified from RNA transcripts. In the first round, RT-PCR was carried out with HTBI primers, and a multiplex PCR formed the second round. TCRdb called the multiplex PCR reads again in MiXCR, with one record for every CDR3 protein. The sample lists over a million distinct CDR3 sequences; 36% were seen once. Specimen: peripheral blood or thyroid tissue (not recorded which). These receptors all come from an adult man with Graves' hyperthyroidism.

CDR3 protein: CAILHDFTDTQYF. Written as DNA, the CDR3 is TGTGCCATCTTACACGACTTCACAGATACGCAGTATTTT. The chain has TRBV7-2 and TRBJ2-3; D ambiguous. Trimming removed 10 bases from V and 2 bases from J, with 13 bases in between. The germline CDR1 and CDR2 sequences are SGHTA and FQGNSA. CDR3 length equals 13 residues.

Many counts were recorded for this clonotype. CDR3 sequence reads: CASSGGTTDNYGYTF. The CDR3 DNA sequence: TGCGCCAGCAGCGGGGGGACCACGGATAACTATGGCTACACCTTC. J is TRBJ1-2 and V is TRBV5-1; TRBD1 is a possible D gene (5 bases). V gave up 4 bases and J gave up 1 base, with 14 bases separating them. This CDR3 comprises 15 residues. Germline V gene data show CDR1 as SGHRS and CDR2 as YFSETQ.

This sequence joins TRBV6-5 and TRBJ2-7, with D possibly TRBD2 on 6 matching bases. The CDR3 runs to 19 residues. Germline values: CDR1 MNHEY, CDR2 SVGAGI. V gave up 7 bases and J gave up 3 bases, with 31 bases separating them. CDR3 sequence: CASTKLGGTLSIRFYEQYF. The DNA for the CDR3 is TGTGCCAGCACCAAGCTGGGGGGTACCCTTTCCATCAGGTTCTACGAGCAGTACTTC.

As to this clonotype: No conserved phenylalanine or tryptophan ends this CDR3, so it is likely a read error. The chain couples TRBV7-2 to TRBJ1-6, with D unclear. V lost 2 bases to trimming and J lost 4 bases, with 3 bases between them. The CDR3 is 13 residues long. Germline values: CDR1 SGHTA, CDR2 FQGNSA. CDR3: CASSLSYNSPLHS. CDR3 nucleotides: TGTGCCAGCAGCTTATCGTATAATTCACCCCTCCACTCT.

In its sample, this clonotype was seen many times. This chain links TRBV12-3 or TRBV12-4 with TRBJ1-1; TRBD1 matches 10 bases. The CDR3 consists of 15 residues. The V segment lost 6 bases and the J segment 6 bases; nucleotides outside the gene matches: 10. The CDR3 nucleotides are TGTGCCAGCAGGCCTCGACAGGGGGCAGCCTCTGAAGCTTTCTTT. Its protein product is CASRPRQGAASEAFF.

This clonotype was seen just once. The chain employs TRBV20-1 and TRBJ1-3; D ambiguous. Germline-derived CDR1 and CDR2 are DFQATT and SNEGSKA (reference sequence). The CDR3 totals 15 residues. Trimming left V 0 bases short and J 2 bases short, with 11 bases between. The CDR3 here is CSAREFEGAGNTIYF. The CDR3 DNA reads TGCAGTGCTAGAGAATTCGAGGGTGCTGGAAACACCATATATTTT.

The chain is built from TRBV10-3 and TRBJ1-3, with a tentative D call TRBD1 (5 bases). V lost 6 bases to trimming and J lost 4 bases, with 13 bases between them. CDR1 is ENHRY and CDR2 is SYGVKD in the germline V gene. The CDR3 totals 14 residues. CDR3 DNA sequence: TGTGCCATCAGGCGGGACTATAAAGGAAACACCATATATTTT. Translation: CAIRRDYKGNTIYF.

The rearrangement links TRBV6-5 to TRBJ2-7; 9 nucleotides match TRBD1. The CDR3 runs 14 residues. V shed 6 bases, J shed 2 bases, and the junction held 5 bases outside the gene matches. Germline values: CDR1 MNHEY, CDR2 SVGAGI. CDR3 sequence: CASRRGTGTYEQYF. DNA for the CDR3: TGTGCCAGCAGACGCGGGACAGGGACCTACGAGCAGTACTTC.